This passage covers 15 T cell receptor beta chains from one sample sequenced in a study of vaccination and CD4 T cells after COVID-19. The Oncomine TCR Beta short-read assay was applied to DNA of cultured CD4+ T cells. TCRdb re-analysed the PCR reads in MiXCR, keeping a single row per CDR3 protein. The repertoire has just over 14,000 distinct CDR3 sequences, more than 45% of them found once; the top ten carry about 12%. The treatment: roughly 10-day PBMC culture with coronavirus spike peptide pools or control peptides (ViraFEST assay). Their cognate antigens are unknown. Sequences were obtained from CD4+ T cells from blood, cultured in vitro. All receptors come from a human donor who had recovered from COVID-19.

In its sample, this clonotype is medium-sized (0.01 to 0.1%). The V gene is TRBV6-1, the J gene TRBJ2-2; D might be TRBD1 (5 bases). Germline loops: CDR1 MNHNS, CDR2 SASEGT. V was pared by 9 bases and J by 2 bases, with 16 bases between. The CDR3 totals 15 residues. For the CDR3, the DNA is TGTGCCAGTACACAGGACCCCCTAAACACCGGGGAGCTGTTTTTT. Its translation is CASTQDPLNTGELFF.

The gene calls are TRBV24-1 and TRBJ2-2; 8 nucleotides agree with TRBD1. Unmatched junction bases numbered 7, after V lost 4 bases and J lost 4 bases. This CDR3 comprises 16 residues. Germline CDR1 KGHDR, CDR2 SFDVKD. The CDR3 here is CATSEPGGAITGELFF. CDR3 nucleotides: TGTGCCACCAGTGAACCAGGGGGCGCCATCACCGGGGAGCTGTTTTTT.

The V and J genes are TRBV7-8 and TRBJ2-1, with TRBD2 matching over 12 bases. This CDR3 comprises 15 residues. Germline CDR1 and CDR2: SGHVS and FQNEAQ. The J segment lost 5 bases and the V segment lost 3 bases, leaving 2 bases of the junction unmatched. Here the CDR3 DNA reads TGTGCCAGCAGCTTGACTAGCGGGAGCCACAATGAGCAGTTCTTC. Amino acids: CASSLTSGSHNEQFF. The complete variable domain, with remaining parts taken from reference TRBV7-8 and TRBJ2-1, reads GAGVSQSPRYKVAKRGQDVALRCDPISGHVSLFWYQQALGQGPEFLTYFQNEAQLDKSGLPSDRFFAERPEGSVSTLKIQRTQQEDSAVYLCASSLTSGSHNEQFFGPGTRLTVL.

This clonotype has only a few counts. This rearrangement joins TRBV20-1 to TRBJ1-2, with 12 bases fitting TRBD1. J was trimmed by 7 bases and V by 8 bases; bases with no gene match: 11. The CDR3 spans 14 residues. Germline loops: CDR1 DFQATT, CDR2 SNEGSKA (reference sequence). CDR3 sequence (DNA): TGCAGTCCGCTTCCGGGACAGGGGGCGGTTGGCTACACCTTC. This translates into CSPLPGQGAVGYTF.

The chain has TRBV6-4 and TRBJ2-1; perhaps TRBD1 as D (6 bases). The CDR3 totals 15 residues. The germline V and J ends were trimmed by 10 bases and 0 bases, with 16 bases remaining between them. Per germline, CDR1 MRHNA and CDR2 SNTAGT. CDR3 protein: CATRDRPSSYNEQFF. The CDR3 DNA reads TGTGCCACCCGAGACAGGCCCAGCTCCTACAATGAGCAGTTCTTC.

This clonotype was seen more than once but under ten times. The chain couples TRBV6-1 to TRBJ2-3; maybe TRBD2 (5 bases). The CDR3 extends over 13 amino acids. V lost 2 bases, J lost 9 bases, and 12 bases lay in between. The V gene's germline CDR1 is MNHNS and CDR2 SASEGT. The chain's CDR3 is CASSEMGSSTQYF. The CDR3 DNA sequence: TGTGCCAGCAGTGAAATGGGGAGCTCCACGCAGTATTTT.

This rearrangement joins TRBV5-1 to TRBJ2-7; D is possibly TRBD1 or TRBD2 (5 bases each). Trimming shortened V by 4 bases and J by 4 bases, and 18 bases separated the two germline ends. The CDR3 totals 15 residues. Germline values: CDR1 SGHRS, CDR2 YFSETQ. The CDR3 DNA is TGCGCCAGCAGCCGGGACGCGCAGGCACATTACGAGCAGTACTTC. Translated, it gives CASSRDAQAHYEQYF.

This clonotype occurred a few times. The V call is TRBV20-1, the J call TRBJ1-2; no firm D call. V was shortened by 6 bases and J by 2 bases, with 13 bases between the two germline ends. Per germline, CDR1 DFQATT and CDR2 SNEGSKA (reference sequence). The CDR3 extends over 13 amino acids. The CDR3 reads CSAPKTTNYGYTF. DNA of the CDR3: TGCAGTGCCCCGAAAACAACGAACTATGGCTACACCTTC.

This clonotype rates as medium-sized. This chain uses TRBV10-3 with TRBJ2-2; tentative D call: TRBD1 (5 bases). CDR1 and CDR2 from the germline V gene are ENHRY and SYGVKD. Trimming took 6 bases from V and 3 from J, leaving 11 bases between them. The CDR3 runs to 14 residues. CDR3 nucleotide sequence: TGTGCCATCAGGTCCGAAGGGGACACCGGGGAGCTGTTTTTT. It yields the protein CAIRSEGDTGELFF.

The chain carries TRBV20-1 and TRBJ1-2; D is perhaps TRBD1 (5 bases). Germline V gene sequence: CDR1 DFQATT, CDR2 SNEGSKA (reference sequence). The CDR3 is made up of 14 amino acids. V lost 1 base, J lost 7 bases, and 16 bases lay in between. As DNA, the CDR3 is TGCAGTGCTAGAGGCATACAGGTTTTTTCTGGCTACACCTTC. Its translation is CSARGIQVFSGYTF.

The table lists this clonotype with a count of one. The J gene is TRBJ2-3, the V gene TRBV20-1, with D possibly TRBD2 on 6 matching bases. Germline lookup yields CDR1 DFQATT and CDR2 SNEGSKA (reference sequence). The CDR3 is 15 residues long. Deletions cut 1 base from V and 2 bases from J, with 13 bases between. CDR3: CSARGGTSPTDTQYF. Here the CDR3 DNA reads TGCAGTGCTAGAGGTGGGACTTCTCCCACAGATACGCAGTATTTT.

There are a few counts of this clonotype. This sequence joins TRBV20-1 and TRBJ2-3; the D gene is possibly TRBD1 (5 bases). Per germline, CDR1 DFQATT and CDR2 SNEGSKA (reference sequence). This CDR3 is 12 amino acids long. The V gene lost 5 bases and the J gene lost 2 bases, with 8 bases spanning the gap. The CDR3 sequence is CSAPDNTDTQYF. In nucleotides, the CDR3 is TGCAGTGCTCCGGACAACACAGATACGCAGTATTTT.

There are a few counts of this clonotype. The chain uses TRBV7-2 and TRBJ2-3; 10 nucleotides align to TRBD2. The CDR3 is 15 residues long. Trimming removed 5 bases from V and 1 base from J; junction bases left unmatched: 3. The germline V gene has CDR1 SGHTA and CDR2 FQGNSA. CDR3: CASSTGLAGTDTQYF. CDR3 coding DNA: TGTGCCAGCAGCACAGGACTAGCGGGCACAGATACGCAGTATTTT. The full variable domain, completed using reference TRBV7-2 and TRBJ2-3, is GAGVSQSPSNKVTEKGKDVELRCDPISGHTALYWYRQSLGQGLEFLIYFQGNSAPDKSGLPSDRFSAERTGGSVSTLTIQRTQQEDSAVYLCASSTGLAGTDTQYFGPGTRLTVL.

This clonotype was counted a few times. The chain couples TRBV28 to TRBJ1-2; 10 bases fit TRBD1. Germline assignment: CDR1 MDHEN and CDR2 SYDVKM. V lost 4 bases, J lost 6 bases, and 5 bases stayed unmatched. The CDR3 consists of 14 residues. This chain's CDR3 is CASSSPDRGNGYTF. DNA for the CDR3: TGTGCCAGCAGTTCCCCGGACAGGGGGAATGGCTACACCTTC.

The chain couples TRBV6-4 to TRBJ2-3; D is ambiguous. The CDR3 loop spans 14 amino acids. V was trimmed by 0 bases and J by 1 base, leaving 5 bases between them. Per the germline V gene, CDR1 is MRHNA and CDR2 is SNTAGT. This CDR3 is CASSDSTGTDTQYF. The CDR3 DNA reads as TGTGCCAGCAGTGACTCGACGGGCACAGATACGCAGTATTTT.